This T cell receptor beta chain was captured by sequencing in a study of identical twins. Study results and caveats: The more abundant beta clonotypes in cord blood had fewer insertions, and memory repertoires did not show this. Cross-sectional statistical analysis was relied on for the conclusions, without the same donors being followed. Out-of-frame alpha sequences common to twins exhibited a surplus of low generation probability.

Template switching introduced a universal primer site, and the cDNA bore unique molecular identifiers. Using its own MiXCR run on the 5' RACE reads, TCRdb lists one record per CDR3 protein. The sample shows 570,000 or so distinct CDR3 sequences, 7.5% to 10% of them seen only once. This clonotype was observed a handful of times. Its antigen remains unknown. CDR3 length: 15 amino acids. Trimming took off 1 base at V and 7 bases at J, with 17 bases between the two ends. Germline V gene lookup returns CDR1 DFQATT and CDR2 SNEGSKA (reference sequence). The data also belong to a second study, concerning yellow fever vaccine responses in identical twins.

The TCR comes from a young woman in good health. The sample consisted of PBMCs. This chain joins TRBV20-1 and TRBJ2-1; tentative D call: TRBD1 (6 bases). CDR3 protein: CSARGLRDIGNEQFF. The CDR3 nucleotides are TGCAGTGCTAGAGGCCTCCGGGACATAGGAAATGAGCAGTTCTTC.